The 8 T cell receptor beta chains below all came from one sample that was sequenced in a study of post-analysis software for immune sequencing data. Their cognate antigens are unknown. General study points: Controls showed lower frequencies than patients for a few TRBV segments, and TRBV5-6, TRBV5-1 and TRBV20-1 were among these.

Carried by the TCR beta cDNA libraries were unique molecular identifiers. Each CDR3 protein gets one entry after TCRdb re-called the PCR reads with MiXCR. Of about 500,000 distinct CDR3 sequences in the sample, over 35% are singletons; the top ten hold over 10%. The specimen was blood. These TCRs come from a girl under 18 with multiple sclerosis.

V and J are TRBV6-5 and TRBJ2-1, with D possibly matching TRBD2 (6 bases). CDR1 is MNHEY and CDR2 is SVGAGI in the germline V gene. This CDR3 region has 13 residues. The V gene lost 0 bases and the J gene lost 9 bases, with 9 bases spanning the gap. In DNA, the CDR3 is TGTGCCAGCAGTTACTCTTTGGGGGGTGAGCAGTTCTTC. This gives the protein CASSYSLGGEQFF.

The genes are TRBV10-3 and TRBJ1-6; D is ambiguous. V was pared by 2 bases and J by 7 bases, with 6 bases between. From germline, CDR1 is ENHRY and CDR2 SYGVKD. The CDR3 has 13 residues. The CDR3 here is CAISEGTNSPLHF. The DNA of the CDR3 is TGTGCCATCAGTGAGGGCACCAATTCACCCCTCCACTTT.

This clonotype was observed a few times. This chain links TRBV24-1 with TRBJ1-5, with 8 bases matching TRBD1. CDR1 and CDR2 from the germline V gene are KGHDR and SFDVKD. The CDR3 is 15 amino acids. The V and J ends lost 4 bases and 3 bases, in that order; junction bases with no gene match: 4. CDR3 nucleotide sequence: TGTGCCACCAGTGAGCAGGGGGCTGACAATCAGCCCCAGCATTTT. Its protein is CATSEQGADNQPQHF.

This clonotype was found a few times. The rearrangement uses TRBV12-3 or TRBV12-4 and TRBJ2-7, with a weak D call TRBD2 (6 bases). This CDR3 has 12 residues. V was pared by 2 bases and J by 5 bases, with 7 bases between. Written as DNA, the CDR3 is TGTGCCAGCAGTTTAAGGAGGGACGAGCAGTACTTC. This translates into CASSLRRDEQYF.

The chain recombines TRBV14 with TRBJ2-1, with D unresolved. Per germline, CDR1 SGHDN and CDR2 FVKESK. CDR3 length: 15 amino acids. V lost 4 bases to trimming and J lost 8 bases, with 18 bases between them. This chain's CDR3 is CASSLLRALRDEQFF. The CDR3 nucleotides read TGTGCCAGCAGCCTTTTAAGGGCCCTACGGGATGAGCAGTTCTTC.

The chain joins TRBV6-2 or TRBV6-3 to TRBJ2-7; no clear D. V was pared by 6 bases and J by 1 base, with 4 bases between. Germline assignment: CDR1 MNHEY and CDR2 SVGEGT. This CDR3 region has 11 residues. The CDR3 sequence is CASRQSYEQYF. CDR3 in DNA: TGTGCCAGCAGACAGTCCTACGAGCAGTACTTC.

The genes are TRBV5-1 and TRBJ1-4; perhaps TRBD1 as D (6 bases). CDR3 length: 15 residues. CDR1 SGHRS and CDR2 YFSETQ come from the germline V gene. V was clipped by 5 bases and J by 12 bases, with 23 bases between them. This chain's CDR3 is CASRQGRTTLEELFF. Written as DNA, the CDR3 is TGCGCCAGCAGACAGGGACGGACGACCCTTGAGGAACTGTTTTTT.

The chain joins TRBV28 to TRBJ1-5; 9 bases match TRBD1. J was trimmed by 0 bases and V by 6 bases; bases with no gene match: 9. CDR3 size: 17 residues. Germline CDR1 MDHEN, CDR2 SYDVKM. CDR3 nucleotide sequence: TGTGCCAGCAGCACCGGGACAGGGAGTTATAGCAATCAGCCCCAGCATTTT. Translation: CASSTGTGSYSNQPQHF.